Each of the 10 T cell receptor beta chains below was sequenced from the same sample in a study of T cells in women clearing cervical HPV infection. Clones were read by immunoSEQ multiplex PCR, and TCRdb kept only the in-frame ones, dropping some. The table lists about 26,000 clones, with less than 4% in the top ten. The sample taken for sequencing was blood buffy coat. These receptors all stem from a woman between 18 and 69 years old with a cervical HPV16 infection that either progressed to CIN3+ or cleared (not recorded which).

As to this clone: The CDR3 is cut off 3 residues early in the read; its end comes from the germline J gene. This chain joins TRBV5-1 and TRBJ1-2; a weak D match, TRBD1 (5 bases). V lost 0 bases and J 2 bases, leaving 23 bases between the germline ends. This CDR3 is built from 19 residues. Germline V CDR1 and CDR2: SGHRS, YFSETQ. CDR3 residues: CASSLAVTGLSGINYGYTF. The covered CDR3 bases are TGCGCCAGCAGCTTGGCCGTTACGGGACTCTCGGGAATCAACTATGGC.

With regard to this clone: The read gets to within 3 residues of the CDR3 end, and the germline J gene fills in the rest. The chain couples TRBV20-1 to TRBJ2-2; possibly TRBD1 for D (5 bases). The CDR3 sequence is 16 residues long. V gave up 6 bases and J gave up 3 bases, with 20 bases separating them. Germline V gene data show CDR1 as DFQATT and CDR2 as SNEGSKA (reference sequence). The CDR3 DNA, read in part, is TGCAGTGCCAAGGAAGGCGTGTTAGGGGACACCGGGGAG. Encoded protein: CSAKEGVLGDTGE. The entire CDR3 reads CSAKEGVLGDTGELFF.

About this clone: From the germline J gene comes the end of the CDR3, since the read stops 3 residues before it. The J gene is TRBJ2-7, the V gene TRBV5-5; 7 positions match TRBD1. V shed 0 bases, J shed 0 bases, and the junction held 3 bases outside the gene matches. CDR3 length: 15 amino acids. From germline, CDR1 is SGHKS and CDR2 YYEKEE (reference sequence). This CDR3 reads CASSLEGTVSYEQYF. The sequenced part of the CDR3 DNA is TGTGCCAGCAGCTTGGAAGGGACAGTCTCCTACGAG.

Comment on this clone: The CDR3 end falls 3 residues outside the read, so it is completed with the germline J gene. The chain couples TRBV7-9 to TRBJ2-3; D remains unclear. V gave up 1 base and J gave up 7 bases, with 6 bases separating them. The germline CDR1 and CDR2 sequences are SEHNR and FQNEAQ (reference sequence). There are 12 residues in the CDR3. CDR3 DNA, as far as it was read: TGTGCCAGCAGCTTAGTTATCCATACG. It encodes CASSLVIHT. The full CDR3 sequence reads CASSLVIHTQYF.

A note on this clone: Coverage ceases 3 residues before the CDR3 finishes, and the germline J gene fills in the end. The chain uses TRBV7-9 and TRBJ2-2; the match to TRBD1 covers 9 bases. The CDR3 is 14 residues long. The germline gives CDR1 SEHNR, CDR2 FQNEAQ (reference sequence). CDR3 loop: CASSQGQGDEKLFF. The sequenced part of the CDR3 DNA is TGTGCCAGCAGCCAGGGACAGGGTGATGAAAAG.

Comments on this clone: The read ends 3 residues before the CDR3 terminus; that terminus is restored from the germline J gene. The chain has TRBV10-3 and TRBJ1-1; possible D gene TRBD1, 5 bases. V was shortened by 11 bases and J by 0 bases, with 13 bases between the two germline ends. The germline gives CDR1 ENHRY, CDR2 SYGVKD. This CDR3 is built from 13 residues. The CDR3 is CAYSRGVNTEAFF. The CDR3 DNA, read in part, is TGTGCCTACTCGCGAGGGGTGAACACTGAA.

A word on this clone: The read ends 3 residues shy of where the CDR3 ends; the end is completed using the germline J gene. V usage is TRBV7-2 and J usage is TRBJ1-2; D uncertain. CDR3 size: 12 residues. Germline-derived CDR1 and CDR2 are SGHTA and FQGNSA. The CDR3 DNA, read in part, is TGTGCCAGCAGCGCGAATTCCTACGAC. It encodes CASSANSYD. The entire CDR3 protein reads CASSANSYDYTF.

A word on this clone: Sequencing ends 3 residues short of the CDR3 end; the germline J gene provides the rest. This chain uses TRBV18 with TRBJ2-2; TRBD2 agrees at 8 bases. The CDR3 extends over 15 amino acids. Germline trimming cut 6 bases from V and 7 bases from J; bases unmatched to any gene: 10. The V gene's germline CDR1 is KGHSH and CDR2 LQKENI. CDR3 bases read: TGTGCCAGCTCCCTCAGCGGGGGATTTGGCGGGGAG. This gives the protein CASSLSGGFGGE. Given in full, the CDR3 is CASSLSGGFGGELFF.

About this clone itself: The read comes to an end 3 residues before the CDR3 does, leaving the germline J gene to fill in the end. V and J are TRBV4-1 and TRBJ2-3, with 12 positions matching TRBD1. From germline, CDR1 is MGHRA and CDR2 YSYEKL. This CDR3 is built from 17 residues. V lost 0 bases and J lost 4; bases outside the gene matches: 5. The sequenced part of the CDR3 DNA is TGCGCCAGCAGCCAAGATGGGACAGGGGGCGCGTCAGATACG. Its translation: CASSQDGTGGASDT. The full CDR3 protein reads CASSQDGTGGASDTQYF.

On this clone itself: The sequenced fragment ends 3 residues before the CDR3 boundary, so the rest is inferred from the germline J gene. The J gene is TRBJ1-4, the V gene TRBV7-2; 7 nucleotides align to TRBD1. This CDR3 is 14 amino acids long. CDR1 is SGHTA and CDR2 is FQGNSA in the germline V gene. V trimming: 6 bases; J trimming: 4 bases; junction bases outside the gene matches: 5. CDR3 region: CASRSQGINEKLFF. CDR3 DNA (partial): TGTGCCAGCAGATCACAGGGGATTAATGAAAAA. Drawing the rest from reference TRBV7-2 and TRBJ1-4, the complete variable domain is GAGVSQSPSNKVTEKGKDVELRCDPISGHTALYWYRQSLGQGLEFLIYFQGNSAPDKSGLPSDRFSAERTGGSVSTLTIQRTQQEDSAVYLCASRSQGINEKLFFGSGTQLSVL.